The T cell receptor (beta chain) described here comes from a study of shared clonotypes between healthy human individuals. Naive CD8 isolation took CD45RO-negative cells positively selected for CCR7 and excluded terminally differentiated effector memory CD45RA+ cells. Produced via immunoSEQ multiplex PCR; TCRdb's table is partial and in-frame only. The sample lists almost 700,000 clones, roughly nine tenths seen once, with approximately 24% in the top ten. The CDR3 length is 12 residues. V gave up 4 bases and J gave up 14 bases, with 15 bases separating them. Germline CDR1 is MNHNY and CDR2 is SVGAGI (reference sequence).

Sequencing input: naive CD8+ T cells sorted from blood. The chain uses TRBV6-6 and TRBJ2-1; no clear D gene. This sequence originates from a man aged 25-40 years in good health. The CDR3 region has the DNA TGTGCCAGCAGTTCCTCTGTTCACCCAGAGTTCTTC. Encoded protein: CASSSSVHPEFF.